The 32 T cell receptor beta chains reported below all come from one sample, sequenced in a study of T cells in Graves' hyperthyroidism and ophthalmopathy. RNA transcripts provided the source from which TCR beta CDR3 regions were amplified. Initially, a first-round RT-PCR of the TCR CDR3 employed the HTBI primer set. TCRdb analysed the multiplex PCR reads with MiXCR anew, one entry per CDR3 protein. The sample has fewer than 750,000 distinct CDR3 sequences, roughly 46% seen once; the top ten hold around 8%. Sequenced: peripheral blood or thyroid tissue (not recorded which). The source is a woman aged 18-29 years with Graves' hyperthyroidism.

This clonotype was counted a single time. The conserved closing phenylalanine or tryptophan is absent in this CDR3, likely reflecting a read error. This chain links TRBV10-3 with TRBJ1-4; 8 nucleotides align to TRBD1. The trim removed 10 bases at V and 8 bases at J, leaving 12 bases unmatched. Per the germline V gene, CDR1 is ENHRY and CDR2 is SYGVKD. The CDR3 has 14 amino acids. The chain's CDR3 is CATRSRGQEEKLFL. In DNA form, the CDR3 reads TGTGCCACCAGATCCAGGGGGCAAGAGGAAAAACTGTTTCTT.

There are many counts of this clonotype. Here the CDR3 DNA reads TGTGCCAGCAGACACAGGGGTGTCGGGGAGCTGTTTTTT. Residues: CASRHRGVGELFF. J is TRBJ2-2 and V is TRBV6-2 or TRBV6-3, with 7 bases that match TRBD1. Germline values: CDR1 MNHEY, CDR2 SVGEGT. Trimming at V came to 6 bases and at J to 7 bases, leaving 5 bases not matched to a gene. The CDR3 has 13 residues.

The chain joins TRBV6-5 to TRBJ1-4; 12 bases line up with TRBD1. This CDR3 is 15 amino acids long. Germline V gene sequence: CDR1 MNHEY, CDR2 SVGAGI. With V trimmed by 6 bases and J by 7 bases, 6 bases remained unmatched. In DNA, the CDR3 is TGTGCCAGCAGCGCCATGGGACAGGGGGCTGAAAAACTGTTTTTT. Its protein is CASSAMGQGAEKLFF.

The V and J genes are TRBV12-3 or TRBV12-4 and TRBJ1-2, with 10 positions matching TRBD1. The length of the CDR3 is 16 residues. The V gene end was trimmed by 5 bases and the J gene end by 4 bases; junction bases not matched to a gene: 10. In nucleotides, the CDR3 is TGTGCCAGCAGTGCAGGACAGGGACAGGGGACCTATGGCTACACCTTC. It yields the protein CASSAGQGQGTYGYTF.

J is TRBJ2-2 and V is TRBV7-6; the D gene is possibly TRBD1 (5 bases). The CDR3 is made up of 12 amino acids. Germline lookup yields CDR1 SGHVS and CDR2 FNYEAQ. V lost 5 bases, J lost 9 bases, and 10 bases lay in between. Here the CDR3 DNA reads TGTGCCAGCAGCCTAAAGGACAGGGAGCTGTTTTTT. Its translation is CASSLKDRELFF.

This clonotype has only a few counts. The junction differs from germline at one of its ends, possibly a read error. The chain couples TRBV7-7 to TRBJ1-1; 8 bases agree with TRBD1. The CDR3 is 13 amino acids. Germline V gene sequence: CDR1 SSHAT, CDR2 FNYEAQ (reference sequence). CDR3 nucleotides: TGTGCTAGCAGCTACGACAGGGGAACTGAAGCTTTCTTT. It is translated as CASSYDRGTEAFF.

CDR3 loop: CASSLVAYTGELFF. The CDR3 DNA reads TGTGCCAGTAGTCTGGTGGCCTACACCGGGGAGCTGTTTTTT. The rearrangement links TRBV19 to TRBJ2-2; D gene uncertain. The CDR3 length is 14 residues. With 5 bases removed from V and 3 bases from J, the gap between germline ends came to 10 bases. Germline lookup yields CDR1 LNHDA and CDR2 SQIVND (reference sequence).

This clonotype appeared a few times. CDR3 coding DNA: TGCAGCGAAGGACAGGGAGGTTGGCAGCCCCAGCATTTT. Encoded protein: CSEGQGGWQPQHF. The chain recombines TRBV29-1 with TRBJ1-5; TRBD1 agrees at 8 bases. There are 13 residues in the CDR3. Germline values: CDR1 SQVTM, CDR2 ANQGSEA. V was clipped by 7 bases and J by 7 bases; unmatched bases: 9.

The chain employs TRBV7-6 and TRBJ2-2; D uncertain. CDR1 SGHVS and CDR2 FNYEAQ come from the germline V gene. This CDR3 contains 14 residues. The CDR3 coding sequence is TGTGTCGGCAGCTTAGCCATGAACACCGGGGAGCTGTTTTTT. This translates into CVGSLAMNTGELFF.

This rearrangement joins TRBV2 to TRBJ2-6; unclear D gene. The V end was cut by 6 bases, the J end by 12 bases, with 6 bases between. CDR3 length: 10 residues. Per germline, CDR1 SNHLY and CDR2 FYNNEI. CDR3 sequence (DNA): TGTGCCAGCAGGACGGGCGTCCTGACTTTC. This translates into CASRTGVLTF.

In this sample, this clonotype turned up many times. The junction differs from germline at one of its ends, possibly a read error. The V call is TRBV7-7, the J call TRBJ2-5; 8 bases line up with TRBD1. Germline CDR1 reads SSHAT; CDR2 reads FNYEAQ (reference sequence). The CDR3 length is 14 residues. The CDR3 region is CASSLADREETQYF. CDR3 DNA sequence: TGTGCTAGCAGCTTAGCGGACAGGGAAGAGACCCAGTACTTC.

This clonotype was recorded at least ten times. The genes are TRBV4-2 and TRBJ2-6; D may correspond to TRBD1 or TRBD2 (6 bases each). This CDR3 has 15 residues. V dropped 3 bases and J dropped 3 bases, with 9 bases sitting between them. The germline V gene encodes CDR1 LGHNA and CDR2 YNFKEQ. CDR3 sequence reads: CASSHGGHGANVLTF. The CDR3 DNA reads TGTGCCAGCAGCCACGGGGGCCATGGGGCCAACGTCCTGACTTTC.

The gene calls are TRBV7-3 and TRBJ2-2; D remains ambiguous. The CDR3 runs 13 residues. V gave up 5 bases and J gave up 13 bases, with 17 bases separating them. Germline V lookup: CDR1 SGHTA, CDR2 FQGTGA. The CDR3 region has the DNA TGTGCCAGCAGCCCTGGCTTGGCCCCGGTGCTGTTTTTT. Its translation: CASSPGLAPVLFF.

The chain is built from TRBV10-3 and TRBJ1-2; 9 bases are a match to TRBD1. The germline gives CDR1 ENHRY, CDR2 SYGVKD. The CDR3 has 16 amino acids. Losses at the gene ends were 10 bases for V and 8 bases for J; bases not matched to a gene: 20. CDR3 sequence: CASVGSGTGLIQGYTF. CDR3 bases: TGTGCCAGCGTCGGAAGTGGGACAGGGTTGATCCAAGGCTACACCTTC.

This clonotype was counted at least ten times. V gene TRBV25-1 combines with J gene TRBJ2-2; D is unclear. From germline, CDR1 is MGHDK and CDR2 SYGVNS. The ends were cut back, 3 bases at V and 2 bases at J, with 13 bases in the middle. CDR3 length: 16 residues. The CDR3 sequence: CASSDARYLNTGELFF. The CDR3, as DNA: TGTGCCAGCAGTGATGCCAGATACCTTAACACCGGGGAGCTGTTTTTT.

This clonotype turned up a few times. The chain is built from TRBV3-1 and TRBJ2-3; perhaps TRBD2 as D (6 bases). The V gene lost 4 bases and the J gene lost 6 bases, with 14 bases spanning the gap. This CDR3 comprises 14 residues. Per the germline V gene, CDR1 is LGHDT and CDR2 is YNNKEL (reference sequence). This chain's CDR3 is CASSLHGSSDTQYF. CDR3 DNA sequence: TGTGCCAGCAGCCTCCACGGGAGTTCTGATACGCAGTATTTT.

This clonotype was observed at least ten times. The rearrangement links TRBV20-1 to TRBJ2-5; 7 bases fit TRBD2. CDR1 and CDR2 from the germline V gene are DFQATT and SNEGSKA (reference sequence). This CDR3 has 12 residues. Losses at the gene ends were 3 bases for V and 3 bases for J; bases not matched to a gene: 1. The CDR3 sequence is CSARGREETQYF. The CDR3 nucleotides are TGCAGTGCTAGGGGGAGGGAAGAGACCCAGTACTTC.

This clonotype came up many times. The chain carries TRBV12-5 and TRBJ1-3, with no clear D. V was clipped by 5 bases and J by 2 bases, with 4 bases between them. The germline CDR1 and CDR2 sequences are LGHNT and FRNRAP. This CDR3 contains 12 residues. The CDR3 here is CASGAAGNTIYF. CDR3 DNA sequence: TGTGCTAGTGGTGCGGCTGGAAACACCATATATTTT.

The chain links TRBV7-2 to TRBJ1-2; 8 positions agree with TRBD1. The CDR3 is 12 amino acids. After removal of 6 bases from V and 6 bases from J, the junction contained 3 bases not matched to a gene. CDR1 SGHTA and CDR2 FQGNSA come from the germline V gene. The CDR3 is CASRATGDGYTF. CDR3 bases: TGTGCCAGCAGGGCGACAGGGGATGGCTACACCTTC.

With respect to this clonotype: Possible read error: a much larger clone is one base away. Written as DNA, the CDR3 is TGCGCCAGCAGCCAAGGCTGGAGCTCTGGAAACACCATATATTTT. It encodes CASSQGWSSGNTIYF. The chain links TRBV5-1 to TRBJ1-3; D remains ambiguous. CDR1 and CDR2 (germline): SGHRS, YFSETQ. The length of the CDR3 is 15 residues. Between the trimmed V and J ends, which lost 4 bases and 0 bases, there was a span of 11 bases.

This clonotype occurred once. V usage is TRBV12-3 or TRBV12-4 and J usage is TRBJ2-2; D remains unclear. V lost 6 bases and J 3 bases, leaving 17 bases between the germline ends. CDR3 length equals 16 residues. The CDR3 spells CASSHTYERYTGELFF. CDR3 nucleotide sequence: TGTGCCAGCAGCCATACCTACGAGCGTTACACCGGGGAGCTGTTTTTT.

This clonotype has just one count. The V call is TRBV20-1, the J call TRBJ2-5; TRBD2 matches 12 bases. The ends lost 5 bases at V and 11 bases at J; junction bases unmatched: 15. Germline CDR1 is DFQATT and CDR2 is SNEGSKA (reference sequence). The CDR3 covers 15 residues. This CDR3 reads CSAFRLAGVKNEQYF. The CDR3 region has the DNA TGCAGTGCTTTTCGACTAGCGGGAGTCAAGAATGAGCAGTACTTC.

There are many counts of this clonotype. This CDR3 is CASNQGNEQYF. As DNA, the CDR3 is TGCGCCAGCAACCAGGGCAACGAGCAGTACTTC. J is TRBJ2-7 and V is TRBV5-1; the D gene is possibly TRBD1 (5 bases). CDR3 length: 11 amino acids. CDR1 is SGHRS and CDR2 is YFSETQ in the germline V gene. The ends were cut back, 6 bases at V and 5 bases at J, with 9 bases in the middle.

The J gene is TRBJ1-2, the V gene TRBV7-8; D gene ambiguous. CDR1 and CDR2 from the germline V gene are SGHVS and FQNEAQ. The CDR3 spans 8 residues. The germline V and J ends were trimmed by 8 bases and 5 bases, with 0 bases remaining between them. The CDR3 region is CASYGYTF. The CDR3 DNA reads TGTGCCAGCTATGGCTACACCTTC.

The rearrangement joins TRBV20-1 to TRBJ2-7; D assignment may be TRBD1 or TRBD2 (5 bases each). V shed 1 base and J shed 3 bases, with 7 bases lying between them. CDR1 and CDR2 from the germline V gene are DFQATT and SNEGSKA (reference sequence). The CDR3 covers 12 residues. CDR3 bases: TGCAGTGCTAGAGTGGGGGACTACGAGCAGTACTTC. It yields the protein CSARVGDYEQYF.

This clonotype was recorded at least ten times. Just one base apart from a much larger clone, this may be a read error. The V gene is TRBV11-3, the J gene TRBJ2-1, with 8 bases fitting TRBD1. The V gene's germline CDR1 is SGHNT and CDR2 YENEEA. Germline trimming cut 5 bases from V and 10 bases from J; bases unmatched to any gene: 7. CDR3 length: 13 amino acids. The CDR3 DNA reads TGTGCCAGCAGCCCCGACAGGGGAGACGAGCAGTTCTTC. Translation: CASSPDRGDEQFF.

As regards this clonotype: Germline and junction disagree at one end, which may indicate a read error. This sequence joins TRBV2 and TRBJ2-7; tentative D call: TRBD1 (7 bases). The CDR3 loop spans 15 amino acids. From germline, CDR1 is SNHLY and CDR2 FYNNEI. CDR3 sequence: CASSSGAGGLYEQCF. The DNA for the CDR3 is TGTGCCAGCAGTTCCGGGGCAGGGGGGTTGTACGAGCAGTGCTTC.

The V gene is TRBV5-1, the J gene TRBJ2-1; 13 nucleotides line up with TRBD2. CDR3 length equals 17 residues. Germline V gene sequence: CDR1 SGHRS, CDR2 YFSETQ. J was trimmed by 6 bases and V by 5 bases; bases with no gene match: 11. CDR3 protein: CASRAPPGLAGANEQFF. Here the CDR3 DNA reads TGCGCCAGCAGGGCCCCACCCGGACTAGCGGGAGCCAATGAGCAGTTCTTC.

The chain couples TRBV21-1 to TRBJ2-5; the D call of TRBD1 is as the table states it, not checked on the DNA. The DNA end lines up better with TRBJ2-1; the J call may be wrong. TRBV21-1 is recorded as a pseudogene. The CDR3 has 16 amino acids. The CDR3 DNA is TGTGCCAGCAGCACCTCCCCGGGACAGGGCTTTAATGAGCAGTTCTTC. Encoded protein: CASSTSPGQGFNEQFF.

There are many counts of this clonotype. The chain couples TRBV20-1 to TRBJ1-1; TRBD1 matches 9 bases. CDR3 size: 15 residues. The J segment lost 1 base and the V segment lost 3 bases, leaving 6 bases of the junction unmatched. Per germline, CDR1 DFQATT and CDR2 SNEGSKA (reference sequence). DNA for the CDR3: TGCAGTGCTAGCGGTAGACAGGGGGGGAACACTGAAGCTTTCTTT. It codes for CSASGRQGGNTEAFF.

The chain's CDR3 is CATSSERGRYGYTF. CDR3 bases: TGTGCCACCAGCAGTGAAAGGGGCCGCTATGGCTACACCTTC. The V and J genes are TRBV15 and TRBJ1-2; TRBD1 is a possible D gene (5 bases). The CDR3 has 14 amino acids. Trimming took off 3 bases at V and 4 bases at J, with 12 bases between the two ends. Per germline, CDR1 LNHNV and CDR2 YYDKDF (reference sequence).

This clonotype was counted at least ten times. The CDR3 sequence: CASSSNAGQAGGNYGYTF. For the CDR3, the DNA is TGTGCCAGCAGCTCCAACGCGGGACAGGCAGGGGGTAACTATGGCTACACCTTC. The chain couples TRBV7-9 to TRBJ1-2; TRBD1 matches at 8 bases. The trim removed 4 bases at V and 1 base at J, leaving 14 bases unmatched. Per germline, CDR1 SEHNR and CDR2 FQNEAQ (reference sequence). The CDR3 is 18 residues long.